Sequencing of this T cell receptor (beta chain) was carried out in a study of T cell responses to AZD1222 COVID-19 vaccine. The CDR3 sequence is 16 residues long. Looked up from germline, CDR1 is LGHNA and CDR2 is YNFKEQ. V lost 1 base and J lost 4; bases outside the gene matches: 10. The protocol was immunoSEQ multiplex PCR, while the TCRdb copy is restricted to in-frame clones and leaves out a portion. The sample shows about 150,000 clones, 80% to 90% of them seen only once. The specimen comprised peripheral blood, sampled on day 0 of AZD1222 vaccination. The genes are TRBV4-2 and TRBJ2-7; 7 nucleotides match TRBD1. This TCR derives from an adult in good health. CDR3 sequence (DNA): TGTGCCAGCAGCCAAGGGGCCGGGACAGTCATTTACGAGCAGTACTTC. Translation: CASSQGAGTVIYEQYF.